This TCR beta chain appears in the sequencing data of a study of shared clonotypes between healthy human individuals. Study-wide points: Donor scarcity curtailed the genetic and exposure-history diversity represented herein.

This clone has only a few counts. Antigen: not known. Deep-level running was used for the assay. In replicate PCRs of sorted subsets, around 200 ng DNA, approximately 30,000 T cell genomes, was used. Libraries were prepared by immunoSEQ multiplex PCR; TCRdb keeps only in-frame clonotypes and omits some of them. The data contain about 2 million clones, just under 95% of them seen just once; the ten biggest clones take up less than 1.5%. V dropped 4 bases and J dropped 10 bases, with 15 bases sitting between them. CDR1 and CDR2 (germline): SGDLS, YYNGEE. The CDR3 loop spans 14 amino acids. Naive CD8 cells, CD45RO-negative and positively selected for CCR7, excluded terminally differentiated effector memory CD45RA+ cells.

Sequencing was done on a sample of naive CD8+ T cells sorted from blood. The source is a man younger than 30 in good health. This sequence joins TRBV9 and TRBJ1-6; tentative D call: TRBD1 (5 bases). The CDR3 coding sequence is TGTGCCAGCAGCATCCTCGGGGACGAATCACCCCTCCACTTT. Amino acid sequence: CASSILGDESPLHF.